A selection of T cell receptor beta chains follows, all from one sample in a study of tissue T cells after allogeneic stem cell transplantation. Repertoires were generated with immunoSEQ multiplex PCR, while TCRdb's copy carries only in-frame clones and drops some. The sample has about 3,100 clones; 55% to 70% are singletons. Here the sequenced sample was jejunal tissue, taken at autopsy. Receptors were obtained from a male patient at least 60 years old with steroid-refractory graft-versus-host disease after an allogeneic stem cell transplant. Some T cells may be supplied by the graft donor. CDR3s include the opening cysteine and the closing phenylalanine or tryptophan. D genes are given only for firm matches. The listing skips clone size in some rows; elsewhere it reads once, few, many or a size class.

J: TRBJ1-5; D: NA; V: TRBV5-6; size: NA; CDR3: CASSLFGFGQPQHF; DNA: TGTGCCAGCAGCTTGTTTGGGTTCGGTCAGCCCCAGCATTTT
J: TRBJ2-1; D: TRBD2; V: TRBV11-2; size: NA; CDR3: CASSFRLAKVDNEQFF; DNA: TGTGCCAGCAGTTTCAGACTAGCGAAGGTGGATAATGAGCAGTTCTTC
J: TRBJ1-3; D: NA; V: TRBV5-6; size: few; CDR3: CASGRGNTIYF; DNA: TGTGCCAGCGGGCGAGGAAACACCATATATTTT
J: TRBJ1-2; D: NA; V: TRBV6-5; size: NA; CDR3: CASERGNHYGYTF; DNA: TGTGCCAGCGAACGCGGAAACCACTATGGCTACACCTTC
J: TRBJ1-4; D: NA; V: TRBV5-4; size: NA; CDR3: CASSPGGARLNEKLFF; DNA: TGTGCCAGCAGTCCCGGTGGAGCGAGACTCAATGAAAAACTGTTTTTT
J: TRBJ2-4; D: NA; V: TRBV19; size: few; CDR3: CASSRGAAKNIQYF; DNA: TGTGCCAGTAGCAGGGGAGCGGCCAAAAACATTCAGTACTTC
J: TRBJ2-3; D: NA; V: TRBV5-1; size: NA; CDR3: CASSIWDGRTDTQYF; DNA: TGCGCCAGCAGCATTTGGGACGGACGCACAGATACGCAGTATTTT
J: TRBJ1-1; D: NA; V: TRBV5-5; size: NA; CDR3: CASSLNLGTEAFF; DNA: TGTGCCAGCAGCTTGAATTTGGGAACTGAAGCTTTCTTT
J: TRBJ1-1; D: NA; V: TRBV29-1; size: NA; CDR3: CSVGSPLTEAFF; DNA: TGCAGCGTTGGTAGTCCACTTACTGAAGCTTTCTTT
J: TRBJ1-5; D: NA; V: TRBV12-5; size: NA; CDR3: CASGWTAPSNQPQHF; DNA: TGTGCTAGTGGTTGGACAGCACCTAGCAATCAGCCCCAGCATTTT
J: TRBJ1-2; D: NA; V: TRBV20-1; size: NA; CDR3: CSARLKPGYTF; DNA: TGCAGTGCTAGACTCAAGCCTGGCTACACCTTC
J: TRBJ2-5; D: TRBD1; V: TRBV6-5; size: NA; CDR3: CASSFRDSETQYF; DNA: TGTGCCAGCAGTTTCCGGGACAGCGAGACCCAGTACTTC
J: TRBJ1-2; D: NA; V: TRBV3-1/TRBV3-2; size: few; CDR3: CASSLRPVTSYGYTF; DNA: TGTGCCAGCAGCCTTAGACCGGTAACTAGCTATGGCTACACCTTC
J: TRBJ1-1; D: NA; V: TRBV7-3; size: few; CDR3: CASSLQGSAEAFF; DNA: TGTGCCAGCAGCTTACAGGGGTCGGCTGAAGCTTTCTTT
J: TRBJ1-4; D: NA; V: TRBV10-3; size: large; CDR3: CAISESNPLPKLFF; DNA: TGTGCCATCAGTGAGAGCAATCCCCTACCAAAACTGTTTTTT
J: TRBJ1-5; D: TRBD1; V: TRBV6-5; size: NA; CDR3: CASSLRQGQQPQHF; DNA: TGTGCCAGCAGTCTCCGACAGGGGCAGCAGCCCCAGCATTTT
J: TRBJ2-5; D: NA; V: TRBV5-6; size: NA; CDR3: CATQSGNRARGRETQYF; DNA: TGTGCCACCCAATCGGGGAATCGGGCCCGAGGGCGAGAGACCCAGTACTTC
J: TRBJ2-7; D: NA; V: TRBV12-3/TRBV12-4; size: NA; CDR3: CASKRGAPYEQYF; DNA: TGTGCCAGCAAACGCGGGGCGCCCTACGAGCAGTACTTC
J: TRBJ2-7; D: NA; V: TRBV12-3/TRBV12-4; size: few; CDR3: CASSLGVEQYF; DNA: TGTGCCAGCAGTTTAGGGGTCGAGCAGTACTTC
J: TRBJ2-3; D: TRBD1; V: TRBV9; size: NA; CDR3: CASSVVDRADTQYF; DNA: TGTGCCAGCAGCGTGGTGGACAGGGCAGATACGCAGTATTTT
J: TRBJ1-3; D: NA; V: TRBV7-2; size: NA; CDR3: CASSLGEGNTIYF; DNA: TGTGCCAGCAGCTTAGGAGAAGGAAACACCATATATTTT
J: TRBJ2-1; D: TRBD2; V: TRBV3-1/TRBV3-2; size: NA; CDR3: CASAGGAKNEQFF; DNA: TGTGCCAGTGCGGGAGGGGCAAAGAATGAGCAGTTCTTC
J: TRBJ2-1; D: TRBD2; V: TRBV24-1; size: NA; CDR3: CATSEGGSSYNEQFF; DNA: TGTGCCACCAGTGAGGGGGGGTCTTCCTACAATGAGCAGTTCTTC
J: TRBJ2-3; D: NA; V: TRBV4-2; size: NA; CDR3: CASSQGVSRGSADTQYF; DNA: TGTGCCAGCAGCCAAGGGGTCTCACGGGGGAGCGCAGATACGCAGTATTTT
J: TRBJ1-1; D: TRBD1; V: TRBV7-9; size: NA; CDR3: CASSRETGTEAFF; DNA: TGTGCCAGCAGCCGAGAGACAGGGACTGAAGCTTTCTTT
J: TRBJ2-3; D: TRBD1; V: TRBV6-1; size: NA; CDR3: CASSEGDSYGTDTQYF; DNA: TGTGCCAGCAGTGAAGGGGACAGCTATGGCACAGATACGCAGTATTTT
J: TRBJ2-6; D: NA; V: TRBV5-4; size: few; CDR3: CASRDSGANVLTF; DNA: TGTGCCTCCCGGGACTCTGGGGCCAACGTCCTGACTTTC
J: TRBJ2-3; D: NA; V: TRBV20-1; size: few; CDR3: CSARDLSTQYF; DNA: TGCAGTGCTAGAGACCTCAGTACGCAGTATTTT
J: TRBJ2-3; D: TRBD2; V: TRBV19; size: NA; CDR3: CASTGTTNTDTQYF; DNA: TGTGCCAGTACCGGGACTACTAACACAGATACGCAGTATTTT
J: TRBJ2-1; D: TRBD2; V: TRBV4-2; size: NA; CDR3: CASSQDPSGAYNEQFF; DNA: TGTGCCAGCAGCCAAGACCCTAGCGGGGCCTACAATGAGCAGTTCTTC
J: TRBJ2-3; D: TRBD1; V: TRBV2; size: NA; CDR3: CASSVGTGSTDTQYF; DNA: TGTGCCAGCAGTGTAGGGACAGGAAGCACAGATACGCAGTATTTT
J: TRBJ1-4; D: NA; V: TRBV4-2; size: NA; CDR3: CASSHGEGGGGEKLFF; DNA: TGTGCCAGCAGCCATGGTGAAGGGGGGGGAGGAGAAAAACTGTTTTTT
J: TRBJ2-1; D: TRBD1; V: TRBV6-5; size: NA; CDR3: CASRPQGAYNEQFF; DNA: TGTGCCAGCAGACCACAGGGGGCATACAATGAGCAGTTCTTC
J: TRBJ2-5; D: NA; V: TRBV5-1; size: NA; CDR3: CASSLAGQGAAETQYF; DNA: TGCGCCAGCAGCTTGGCCGGGCAGGGCGCGGCTGAGACCCAGTACTTC
J: TRBJ1-5; D: NA; V: TRBV30; size: NA; CDR3: CAWSVSHQFSNQPQHF; DNA: TGTGCCTGGAGTGTATCCCACCAGTTTAGCAATCAGCCCCAGCATTTT
J: TRBJ2-1; D: TRBD2; V: TRBV5-4; size: NA; CDR3: CASSFGSGTTNEQFF; DNA: TGTGCCAGCAGCTTTGGTAGCGGGACCACCAATGAGCAGTTCTTC
J: TRBJ1-5; D: NA; V: TRBV6-5; size: large; CDR3: CASSYSKSQPQHF; DNA: TGTGCCAGCAGTTACTCGAAGAGTCAGCCCCAGCATTTT
J: TRBJ2-7; D: TRBD1; V: TRBV12-3/TRBV12-4; size: medium-sized; CDR3: CASSSGGYEQYF; DNA: TGTGCCAGCAGTTCAGGGGGCTACGAGCAGTACTTC
J: TRBJ1-6; D: NA; V: TRBV27; size: few; CDR3: CASSLDFGSPLHF; DNA: TGTGCCAGCAGTTTGGATTTTGGTTCACCCCTCCACTTT
J: TRBJ1-4; D: NA; V: TRBV5-1; size: few; CDR3: CASRLNEKLFF; DNA: TGCGCCAGCCGCCTCAATGAAAAACTGTTTTTT
J: TRBJ2-7; D: TRBD1; V: TRBV2; size: NA; CDR3: CASRRGLDRVIYEQYF; DNA: TGTGCCAGCAGGAGGGGGTTGGACAGGGTAATTTACGAGCAGTACTTC
J: TRBJ2-7; D: TRBD1; V: TRBV3-1/TRBV3-2; size: few; CDR3: CASSHLLGQGKGQYF; DNA: TGTGCCAGCAGCCACCTCTTAGGACAGGGTAAAGGGCAGTACTTC
J: TRBJ1-1; D: NA; V: TRBV12-3/TRBV12-4; size: NA; CDR3: CASSPATGHAFF; DNA: TGTGCCAGCAGTCCTGCGACAGGCCATGCTTTCTTT
J: TRBJ2-2; D: TRBD1; V: TRBV5-6; size: NA; CDR3: CASSYYRGSDTGELFF; DNA: TGTGCCAGCAGCTATTACAGGGGCTCGGACACCGGGGAGCTGTTTTTT
J: TRBJ2-5; D: NA; V: TRBV24-1; size: NA; CDR3: CATSDGETQYF; DNA: TGTGCCACCAGTGACGGAGAGACCCAGTACTTC
J: TRBJ1-2; D: TRBD1; V: TRBV27; size: NA; CDR3: CASSSYRGQYGYTF; DNA: TGTGCCAGCAGTTCTTACAGGGGGCAATATGGCTACACCTTC
J: TRBJ2-1; D: TRBD2; V: TRBV4-3; size: NA; CDR3: CASSQERGGWDEQFF; DNA: TGCGCCAGCAGCCAAGAGCGGGGGGGCTGGGATGAGCAGTTCTTC
J: TRBJ2-2; D: TRBD2; V: TRBV29-1; size: once; CDR3: CSVTSRLADTGELFF; DNA: TGCAGCGTTACATCACGACTAGCGGACACCGGGGAGCTGTTTTTT